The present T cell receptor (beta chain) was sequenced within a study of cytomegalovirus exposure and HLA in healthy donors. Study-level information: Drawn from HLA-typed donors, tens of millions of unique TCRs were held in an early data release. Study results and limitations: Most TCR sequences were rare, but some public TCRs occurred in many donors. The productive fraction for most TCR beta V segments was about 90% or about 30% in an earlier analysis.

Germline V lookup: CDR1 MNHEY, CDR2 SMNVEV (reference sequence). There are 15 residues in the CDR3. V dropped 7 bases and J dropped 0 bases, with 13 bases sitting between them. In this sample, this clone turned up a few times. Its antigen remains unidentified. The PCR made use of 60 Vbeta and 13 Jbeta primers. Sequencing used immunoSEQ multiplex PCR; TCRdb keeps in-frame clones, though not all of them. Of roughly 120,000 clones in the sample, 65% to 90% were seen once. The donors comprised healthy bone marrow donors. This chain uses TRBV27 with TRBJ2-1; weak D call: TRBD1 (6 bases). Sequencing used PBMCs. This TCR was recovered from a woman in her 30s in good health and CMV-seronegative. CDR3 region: CASKSGTPSYNEQFF. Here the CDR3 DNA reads TGTGCCAGCAAGTCCGGGACACCCTCCTACAATGAGCAGTTCTTC.